The clone carrying this TCR beta chain was detected a few times. The source of the sample is a study of T-cell memory formation after mild COVID-19. UMIs and sample barcodes were carried by the TCR alpha and TCR beta cDNA libraries that 5'RACE produced using constant-segment primers. MiXCR, applied by TCRdb to the 5' RACE reads, yields one record per CDR3 protein. The repertoire holds under 250,000 distinct CDR3 sequences, with over 15% as singletons. Sequenced input: PBMCs or a T cell subset sorted from them (not recorded which). This receptor was taken from an adult woman who had mild COVID-19 (a few samples of this study predate the infection). Cell type and time point are not known.

This CDR3 reads CAIRGQENGYTF. The CDR3 DNA reads TGTGCCATCAGGGGACAGGAGAATGGCTACACCTTC. This chain uses TRBV10-3 with TRBJ1-2, with 8 bases matching TRBD1. The CDR3 runs 12 residues. The V gene's germline CDR1 is ENHRY and CDR2 SYGVKD. V shed 6 bases, J shed 6 bases, and the junction held 3 bases outside the gene matches.